This record covers a single T cell receptor (beta chain). Its antigen remains unidentified. No base qualities exist here, and no much larger clone lies one base off it. This record comes from a study of shared clonotypes between healthy human individuals (dated by TCRdb to about 2020). The study in broad terms: Three men and two women, aged 18 to 49 years, made up the cohort. Per donor, three plates each were used for CD4 naive and CD4 memory, two for CD8 naive, and one for CD8 memory. Blood TCR repertoires of five healthy adults were deeply sequenced to estimate repertoire size and the extent of clonotype sharing between individuals. Different laboratories and diverse techniques were used to prepare libraries and sequence TCR repertoires, to increase sequencing depth and limit assay-specific biases. Between about 0.94 and 8.9 billion PBMCs per donor were obtained by leukapheresis.

TCR CDR3 regions were amplified from genomic DNA by multiplex PCR using the deep immunoSEQ assay. Extracted genomic DNA from each cell subset was spread evenly across all wells of several immunoSEQ 96-well plates, with each plate serving as a replicate. Each replicate PCR for sorted subsets received roughly 0.2 ug genomic DNA, equal to roughly 30,000 T cell genomes. Purified libraries were quantified with a Qubit 3.0 fluorometer, sized on a Bioanalyzer 2100, and re-quantified with the KAPA Library Quantification kit. Each immunoSEQ 96-well plate was sequenced on its own single-read 150-cycle Illumina NextSeq 550 flow cell. As for the authors' bioinformatics: The immunoSEQ output contained only junctional sequences without quality scores, so filtering could not match that applied to full-length reads. Sequences were annotated with PyIR, a Python wrapper for IgBLAST v1.9, using IMGT germline references to assign V/J genes and CDR3. Reads with weak V/J assignments (E-value above 1e-6), missing CDR3, stop codons, out-of-frame junctions, or ambiguous translated residues were removed. V3J clonotypes were defined by identical inferred V gene, J gene, and CDR3 amino acid sequence. The percentage overlap between two repertoires was calculated by dividing the number of shared unique clonotypes by the size of the smaller repertoire. Three approaches were used to assess repertoire richness: RTK rarefaction, the Chao1 estimator, and Recon v2.1 estimates of unobserved clonotypes. OLGA was used to compute generation probabilities for all TCRbeta clonotypes that the gDNA method yielded from a handful of donors. In TCRdb, the immuneACCESS table is reduced to in-frame sequences with V and J assigned. These tables do not hold every clone; where another copy was compared, an unresolved V gene accounts for under half, and the others remain unexplained. D and trimming come from the DNA, and the V and J calls and clone size come from that table. The sample table records about 960,000 clones; about 80% of these occur just once. The top ten clonotypes cover over 1.3% of the sample.

CDR1 MNHNS and CDR2 SASEGT were looked up in the germline V gene. The CDR3 runs 14 residues from the cysteine to the phenylalanine. Just CDR3 DNA is preserved here, 42 bases in frame from base 1. Trimming takes 5 bases from V and 9 bases from J, and the germline ends sit 17 bases apart. Study-level results and caveats: Compared with non-shared clonotypes, the clonotypes found in all four sorted-subset donors had higher generation probabilities. The genetic and exposure-history diversity represented was limited by the small number of donors. When a handful of donors were compared, the shared fraction of clonotypes was 5% to 6.5% for naive CD4, roughly 3.4% for naive CD8, 2.3% for memory CD4, and 0.35% to 0.5% for memory CD8. Incomplete sequencing was indicated by rarefaction of sorted-subset datasets, despite the large sequencing depth. Sampling was restricted to blood, and TCR repertoires in tissues likely differ from the TCR repertoires found in blood. Larger estimated clonotype richness was generally found for naive subsets than for memory subsets. Based on pairwise subsampling, the degree of clonotype sharing among donors was expected to be affected by sequencing depth.

Donors were healthy HIV-negative adults with no recently reported acute infections or vaccinations. All donors were Caucasian adults living in Nashville, Tennessee, USA. CD4+ T cells were enriched by magnetic negative selection, after which naive cells were positively selected on CD45RA and the negative fraction was taken as the memory subset. Blood was collected by leukapheresis, and PBMCs were isolated by Ficoll-Histopaque density gradient centrifugation and then cryopreserved in liquid nitrogen vapor phase. Analytical flow cytometry was used to check the purity and quantity of each magnetically sorted T cell population. From each sorted fraction, genomic DNA was isolated and quantified by UV absorbance on a Nanodrop 2000c.

The sample was memory CD4+ T cells sorted from blood. The intended sense of this specimen's cell subset or site label: CD45RA-negative fraction. The rearrangement combines TRBV6-1 with TRBJ1-5; the D gene is perhaps TRBD1, from 5 matching bases. The source is a man aged 18 to 35 in good health. The CDR3 loop reads CASSSGQGNVPQHF. The sequenced DNA: TGTGCCAGCAGTTCTGGGCAGGGCAATGTGCCCCAGCATTTT.